A single sample is the source of the 29 T cell receptor beta chains below, sequenced in a study of tumor and adjacent non-tumor tissue in lung cancer. A modified ARM-PCR protocol with three rounds of nested PCR amplified TCRbeta. TCRdb independently ran MiXCR on the multiplex PCR reads; one entry per CDR3 protein. This sample has just over 200,000 distinct CDR3 sequences, with 70% to 75% found just once. This sample's RNA came from whole unsorted tissue. Sequencing was performed on lung tumor tissue. These TCRs come from a man aged 60-69 years with non-small cell lung cancer.

About this clonotype: Just one base apart from a much larger clone, this may be a read error. The chain has TRBV28 and TRBJ2-7, with D possibly TRBD1 on 5 matching bases. There are 14 residues in the CDR3. Germline assignment: CDR1 MDHEN and CDR2 SYDVKM. CDR3 sequence (DNA): TGTGCCAGCAGTTTAGTACAGGCCACGTACGAGCATTACTTC. Translating gives CASSLVQATYEHYF.

This clonotype was seen only a few times. This sequence may be a read error, since a much larger clone differs from it by one base. This rearrangement joins TRBV29-1 to TRBJ2-5; TRBD1 agrees at 7 bases. Germline trimming cut 7 bases from V and 5 bases from J; bases unmatched to any gene: 7. There are 12 residues in the CDR3. Per the germline V gene, CDR1 is SQVTM and CDR2 is ANQGSEA. Here the CDR3 DNA reads TGCAGCGATGGGACAGTGGGGGAGACCCAGTACTTC. Protein sequence: CSDGTVGETQYF.

Worth noting for this clonotype: The junction departs from germline at one end; a sequencing error may be responsible. The chain joins TRBV11-3 to TRBJ2-1, with 8 bases matching TRBD2. Germline V lookup: CDR1 SGHNT, CDR2 YENEEA. The CDR3 sequence is 18 residues long. The CDR3 region has the DNA TGTGCCAGCAGACGTTCACTAGCGGTAGGGCACAACTACAATGTGCAGTTCTTC. This encodes CASRRSLAVGHNYNVQFF.

With respect to this clonotype: A much more abundant neighbour one base away suggests this may be a read error. This rearrangement joins TRBV28 to TRBJ2-1; the D is unclear. CDR1 and CDR2 from the germline V gene are MDHEN and SYDVKM. Trimming removed 8 bases at V and 2 bases at J, with 13 bases between. This CDR3 spans 14 amino acids. CDR3 sequence: CASAAVSTYNEQFF. CDR3 nucleotide sequence: TGTGCCAGCGCGGCAGTCAGCACCTACAATGAGCAGTTCTTC.

Remarks on this clonotype: Sequence at one end of the junction differs from germline and may be a read error. The J gene is TRBJ2-7, the V gene TRBV6-6; the D is unclear. The CDR3 sequence is 12 residues long. Germline values: CDR1 MNHNY, CDR2 SVGAGI (reference sequence). The CDR3 DNA is TGTGCCAGCAGTTACGCCAGCTACGAGCACTACTTC. Translating it yields CASSYASYEHYF.

Points on this clonotype: Without the conserved terminal phenylalanine or tryptophan, this CDR3 likely stems from a read error. V usage is TRBV11-2 and J usage is TRBJ2-7; D could derive from TRBD1 or TRBD2 (5 bases each). CDR3 length: 14 amino acids. The V gene's germline CDR1 is SGHAT and CDR2 FQNNGV. V was cut by 3 bases and J by 7 bases, with 16 bases left in between. The CDR3 sequence is CASSLWDGEDEQYL. The CDR3 DNA sequence: TGTGCCAGCAGCTTGTGGGACGGAGAGGATGAGCAGTACTTA.

The V gene is TRBV28, the J gene TRBJ2-7, with D unclear. Germline lookup yields CDR1 MDHEN and CDR2 SYDVKM. The CDR3 has 16 residues. Trimming removed 2 bases from V and 3 bases from J, with 17 bases in between. The CDR3 region is CASSLRPGFYVYEQYF. DNA for the CDR3: TGTGCCAGCAGTTTAAGGCCAGGCTTTTACGTCTACGAGCAGTACTTC.

As regards this clonotype: The CDR3 does not end in the conserved phenylalanine or tryptophan, so this is likely a read error. The rearrangement links TRBV6-5 to TRBJ1-5; D perhaps matches TRBD1 (5 bases). The CDR3 has 19 amino acids. Per the germline V gene, CDR1 is MNHEY and CDR2 is SVGAGI. The CDR3 region is CASITSAGSINGSNQSQHI. CDR3 sequence (DNA): TGTGCCAGCATCACCAGCGCAGGGTCGATTAATGGCAGCAATCAGTCCCAGCATATT.

This clonotype has ten or more counts. V gene TRBV29-1 combines with J gene TRBJ1-1; a possible D gene is TRBD1 (5 bases). V was cut by 7 bases and J by 0 bases, with 9 bases left in between. The CDR3 is 12 amino acids. Germline loops: CDR1 SQVTM, CDR2 ANQGSEA. Here the CDR3 DNA reads TGCAGCGCGGGGGGGATGAACACTGAAGCTTTCTTT. This translates into CSAGGMNTEAFF.

Concerning this clonotype itself: A much larger clone differs by one base, so this may be a read error. The V gene is TRBV20-1, the J gene TRBJ1-3; no firm D call. This CDR3 contains 13 residues. Germline CDR1 reads DFQATT; CDR2 reads SNEGSKA (reference sequence). Trimming stripped 7 bases from V and 0 bases from J, with 10 bases between. CDR3 amino acids: CSDWTLSGNTIYF. The CDR3 region has the DNA TGCAGTGATTGGACCCTCTCTGGAAACACCATATATTTT.

As to this clonotype: The germline gene is not matched at one end of the junction; a read error may be the cause. The CDR3 spells CASNPIPGLAASTGELFF. In DNA form, the CDR3 reads TGTGCCAGCAATCCAATCCCGGGACTAGCGGCATCCACCGGGGAGCTGTTCTTT. This sequence joins TRBV12-3 or TRBV12-4 and TRBJ2-2; 11 bases are shared with TRBD2. The CDR3 has 18 amino acids.

In the case of this clonotype: The conserved phenylalanine or tryptophan is not found at the CDR3 terminus, so this likely reflects a read error. It is unclear where the CDR3 begins or ends on the DNA, so no DNA is shown, and the CDR3 is as TCRdb lists it. This chain links TRBV20-1 with TRBJ2-7; the table's D call TRBD2 went unverified against the DNA. The CDR3 region is 13 residues in length, termini included. Germline-derived CDR1 and CDR2 are DFQATT and SNEGSKA (reference sequence). CDR3 amino acids: CSVWKSGRPEQYI.

Of note for this clonotype: The junction departs from the called germline gene at one end, perhaps through a read error. DNA of the CDR3: TGCGCCAGCAGCTTAGACCAGGGGGGAGGAACTGAAGCTTTCTTT. Translation gives CASSLDQGGGTEAFF. J is TRBJ1-1 and V is TRBV11-3; 7 nucleotides agree with TRBD1. CDR3 length equals 15 residues. Germline V gives CDR1 SGHNT, CDR2 YENEEA.

This chain joins TRBV10-1 and TRBJ1-1; D is perhaps TRBD1 (5 bases). Germline lookup yields CDR1 WNHNN and CDR2 SYGVQD (reference sequence). Trimming stripped 1 base from V and 4 bases from J, with 10 bases between. The CDR3 has 14 amino acids. CDR3 nucleotides: TGCGCCAGCAGTGAGTATCGGGGGAGCACTGAAGCTTTCTTT. Amino acid sequence: CASSEYRGSTEAFF.

Turning to this clonotype: A read error may be the cause here, since a much bigger clone is one base away. Given the absence of the conserved phenylalanine or tryptophan at the CDR3 end, a read error is likely. The V call is TRBV14, the J call TRBJ2-3; a possible D gene is TRBD2 (6 bases). Germline-derived CDR1 and CDR2 are SGHDN and FVKESK. The germline V and J ends were trimmed by 4 bases and 3 bases, with 11 bases remaining between them. The CDR3 totals 14 residues. The CDR3 DNA reads TGTGCCAGCAGCCCCGGACTAATGACAGATACGCAGTATTTA. Its translation: CASSPGLMTDTQYL.

CDR3 coding DNA: TGTGCCAGCAGCGGGACAGGGGCAGAGACCCAGTACTTC. It translates to CASSGTGAETQYF. The chain combines TRBV5-5 with TRBJ2-5, with 10 bases matching TRBD1. The CDR3 has 13 amino acids. Germline V gene lookup returns CDR1 SGHKS and CDR2 YYEKEE (reference sequence). V lost 4 bases and J lost 4; bases outside the gene matches: 1.

A word on this clonotype: This may be a read error: a much more frequent sequence differs by one nucleotide. V usage is TRBV29-1 and J usage is TRBJ1-3, with D perhaps TRBD1 (5 bases). The germline V and J ends were trimmed by 3 bases and 0 bases, with 12 bases remaining between them. Germline-derived CDR1 and CDR2 are SQVTM and ANQGSEA. There are 15 residues in the CDR3. CDR3 sequence: CSVDSTGGSGNTIYF. The CDR3 DNA follows: TGCAGCGTTGATTCAACAGGCGGCTCTGGAAACACCATATATTTT.

For this clonotype: This could be a read error, since a much larger clone is one nucleotide away. V gene TRBV11-2 combines with J gene TRBJ2-6; D uncertain. This CDR3 has 13 residues. Looked up from germline, CDR1 is SGHAT and CDR2 is FQNNGV. CDR3: CASPISGTNVLTF. DNA for the CDR3: TGTGCCAGTCCTATCTCTGGGACCAACGTCCTGACTTTC.

On this clonotype itself: Relative to the germline gene, one junction end is altered; a read error may explain this. The rearrangement joins TRBV11-2 to TRBJ2-7, with a possible D match to TRBD1 (6 bases). In germline, CDR1 is SGHAT, CDR2 FQNNGV. This CDR3 region has 15 residues. This CDR3 is CASSQDRSHLYEQYF. The CDR3 bases are TGTGCCAGCAGCCAAGACAGGTCCCACCTCTACGAGCAGTATTTC.

The chain carries TRBV11-2 and TRBJ1-4, with D perhaps TRBD1 (5 bases). The CDR3 has 16 residues. Germline assignment: CDR1 SGHAT and CDR2 FQNNGV. The DNA for the CDR3 is TGTACCAACAGCTTAGGGGCGGATTCCGCTGTAGAAAAACTGTTTTTT. Protein product: CTNSLGADSAVEKLFF.

The chain is built from TRBV6-1 and TRBJ2-3; no firm D call. This CDR3 has 14 residues. V was shortened by 1 base and J by 15 bases, with 20 bases between the two germline ends. The germline gives CDR1 MNHNS, CDR2 SASEGT. The CDR3 coding sequence is TGTGCCAGCAGTGAAGGGATCGAGGCAGATACGCTATATTTT. It encodes CASSEGIEADTLYF.

For this clonotype: It may be a read error: a sequence one base away is much more abundant. The rearrangement joins TRBV6-5 to TRBJ2-1, with 14 nucleotides matching TRBD2. Germline-derived CDR1 and CDR2 are MNHEY and SVGAGI. This CDR3 has 18 residues. V was pared by 6 bases and J by 9 bases, with 16 bases of the junction left unmatched. The chain's CDR3 is CASRTDPTSGRAVGEQFF. The CDR3 DNA reads TGTGCCAGCAGAACGGACCCGACTAGCGGGAGGGCCGTCGGTGAGCAGTTCTTC.

Comments on this clonotype: One end of the junction fails to match germline, which may point to a read error. V gene TRBV13 combines with J gene TRBJ1-6, with 8 bases that match TRBD1. Germline V gene data show CDR1 as PRHDT and CDR2 as FYEKMQ (reference sequence). CDR3 length: 14 amino acids. CDR3 bases: TGTGCCAGCAGGTTCAGGGGGCGTAATTCACCCCCCCACTTT. As protein: CASRFRGRNSPPHF. The full variable domain, completed using reference TRBV13 and TRBJ1-6, is AAGVIQSPRHLIKEKRETATLKCYPIPRHDTVYWYQQGPGQDPQFLISFYEKMQSDKGSIPDRFSAQQFSDYHSELNMSSLELGDSALYFCASRFRGRNSPPHFGNGTRLTVT.

This chain links TRBV6-5 with TRBJ2-5, with D unclear. The CDR3 runs to 14 residues. Germline lookup yields CDR1 MNHEY and CDR2 SVGAGI. Trimming left V 6 bases short and J 2 bases short, with 13 bases between. CDR3 amino acids: CASSRRQYQETQYF. The DNA of the CDR3 is TGTGCCAGCAGCCGCCGGCAGTATCAAGAGACCCAGTACTTC.

Turning to this clonotype: A much larger clone is a single base away; this may be a read error. The gene calls are TRBV6-5 and TRBJ2-3, with 8 positions matching TRBD1. The CDR3 extends over 13 amino acids. CDR1 MNHEY and CDR2 SVGAGI come from the germline V gene. The J segment lost 0 bases and the V segment lost 10 bases, leaving 3 bases of the junction unmatched. The CDR3 protein is CANRGTSTDTQYF. DNA for the CDR3: TGTGCCAACAGGGGGACAAGCACAGATACGCAGTATTTT.

This clonotype was picked up a small number of times. Relative to the germline gene, one junction end is altered; a read error may explain this. This rearrangement joins TRBV25-1 to TRBJ1-2; D might be TRBD1 (5 bases). The CDR3 has 13 residues. CDR1 is MGHDK, CDR2 SYGVNS, per germline. The CDR3 reads CVSNQGKNYGYTF. As DNA, the CDR3 is TGTGTCAGCAATCAGGGAAAAAACTATGGCTACACCTTC.

Turning to this clonotype: Just one base apart from a much larger clone, this may be a read error. This chain connects TRBV6-2 or TRBV6-3 to TRBJ2-1; D unresolved. Germline values: CDR1 MNHEY, CDR2 SVGEGT. This CDR3 spans 13 amino acids. Here the CDR3 DNA reads TGTGACAGCAGTTACTCTATTTACAATGAGCAGTTCTTC. Its translation: CDSSYSIYNEQFF.

The chain has TRBV20-1 and TRBJ2-2; 12 nucleotides match TRBD2. The germline CDR1 and CDR2 sequences are DFQATT and SNEGSKA (reference sequence). V lost 6 bases and J lost 6; bases outside the gene matches: 5. The CDR3 spans 14 residues. The CDR3, as DNA: TGCAGTGCGCCACTAGCGGGGGGCTCCGGGGAGCTGTTTTTT. Translating it yields CSAPLAGGSGELFF.

A note on this clonotype: A read error is possible here, since a much larger clone lies one base away. The rearrangement uses TRBV20-1 and TRBJ1-2; weak D call: TRBD1 (5 bases). This CDR3 is built from 13 residues. V was clipped by 6 bases and J by 5 bases, with 16 bases between them. CDR1 and CDR2 (germline): DFQATT, SNEGSKA (reference sequence). CDR3 sequence reads: CSAPRGNPYGYTF. The DNA of the CDR3 is TGCAGTGCCCCGAGGGGCAATCCTTATGGCTACACCTTC.